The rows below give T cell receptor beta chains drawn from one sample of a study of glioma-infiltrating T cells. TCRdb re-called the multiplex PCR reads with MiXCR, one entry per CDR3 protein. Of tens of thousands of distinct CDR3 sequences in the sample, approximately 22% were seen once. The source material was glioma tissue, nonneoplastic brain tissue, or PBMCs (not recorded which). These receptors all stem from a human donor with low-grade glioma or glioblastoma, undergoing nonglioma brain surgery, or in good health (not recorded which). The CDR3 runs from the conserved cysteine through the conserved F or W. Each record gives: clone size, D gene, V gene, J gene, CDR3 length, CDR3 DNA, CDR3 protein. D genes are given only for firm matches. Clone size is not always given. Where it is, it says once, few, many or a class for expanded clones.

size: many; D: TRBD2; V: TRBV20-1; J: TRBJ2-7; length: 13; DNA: TGCAGTGCTCCTAGGGAGGGGACCTACGAGCAGTACTTC; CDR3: CSAPREGTYEQYF
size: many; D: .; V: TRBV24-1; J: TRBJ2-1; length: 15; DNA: TGTGCCACCAGTGATTTTACAGGGAGAGGCGATGAGCAGTTCTTC; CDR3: CATSDFTGRGDEQFF
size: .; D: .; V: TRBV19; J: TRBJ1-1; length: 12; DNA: TGTGCCAGTAGCGCCAGGAACACTGAAGCTTTCTTT; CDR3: CASSARNTEAFF
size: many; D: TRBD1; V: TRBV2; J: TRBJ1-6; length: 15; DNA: TGTGCCAGCAGTGTTGAGGGACAGGCCTATTCACCCCTCCACTTT; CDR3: CASSVEGQAYSPLHF
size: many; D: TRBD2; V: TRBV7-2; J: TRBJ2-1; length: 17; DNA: TGTGCCAGCAGCAATAGCGGGAGGGTCAGCTCCTACAATGAGCAGTTCTTC; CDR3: CASSNSGRVSSYNEQFF
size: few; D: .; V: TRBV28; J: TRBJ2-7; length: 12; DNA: TGTGCCAGCAGTTTAATAAGCTACGAGCAGTACTTC; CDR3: CASSLISYEQYF
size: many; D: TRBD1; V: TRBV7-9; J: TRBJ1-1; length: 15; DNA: TGTGCCAGCAGCTTAGGGGATACCAGGGGGCTTGAAGCTTTCTTT; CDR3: CASSLGDTRGLEAFF
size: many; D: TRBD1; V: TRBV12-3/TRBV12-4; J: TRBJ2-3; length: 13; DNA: TGTGCCAGCAGTTCGGACAGGTCAGATACGCAGTATTTT; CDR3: CASSSDRSDTQYF
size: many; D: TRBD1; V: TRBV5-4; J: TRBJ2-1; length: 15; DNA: TGTGCCAGCAGAAAGGACAGGGTTGTATACAATGAGCAGTTCTTC; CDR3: CASRKDRVVYNEQFF
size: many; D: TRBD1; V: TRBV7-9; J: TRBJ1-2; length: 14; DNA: TGTGCCAGCAGCTCAAAAGAGACAGGGTCTGGCTACACCTTC; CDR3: CASSSKETGSGYTF
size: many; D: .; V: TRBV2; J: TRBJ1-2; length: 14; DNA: TGTGCCAGCAGTGGACAGACAGCTAACTATGGCTACACCTTC; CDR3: CASSGQTANYGYTF
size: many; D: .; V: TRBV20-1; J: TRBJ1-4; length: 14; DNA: TGCAGTGCTGGGTGGTGGCAGGGCGGGGAAAAACTGTTTTTT; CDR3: CSAGWWQGGEKLFF
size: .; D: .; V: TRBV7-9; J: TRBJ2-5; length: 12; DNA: TGTGCCAGCAGCCGGACCACCGGGACCCAGTACTTC; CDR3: CASSRTTGTQYF
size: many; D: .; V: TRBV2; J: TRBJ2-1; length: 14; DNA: TGTGCCAGCAGTGAAGCGGCCCCCAGACTAGAGCAGTTCTTC; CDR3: CASSEAAPRLEQFF
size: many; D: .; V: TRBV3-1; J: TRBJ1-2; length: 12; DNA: TGTGCCAGCAGCCAGGGAGGCTATGGCTACACCTTC; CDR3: CASSQGGYGYTF
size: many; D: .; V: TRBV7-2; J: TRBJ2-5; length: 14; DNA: TGTGCCAGCAGCCAGTCAGGGCTCGGGGAGACCCAGTACTTC; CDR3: CASSQSGLGETQYF
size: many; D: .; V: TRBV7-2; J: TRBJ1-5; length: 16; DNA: TGTGCCAGCAGCTTAGTGGTATTTCGAGAACATCAGCCCCAGCATTTT; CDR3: CASSLVVFREHQPQHF
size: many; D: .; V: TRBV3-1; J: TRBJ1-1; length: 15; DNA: TGTGCCAGCAGCCCGACTGGGGAAATGAACACTGAAGCTTTCTTT; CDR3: CASSPTGEMNTEAFF
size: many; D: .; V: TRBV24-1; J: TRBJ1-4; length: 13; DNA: TGTGCCACCCTGGGACCCACTAATGAAAAACTGTTTTTT; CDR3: CATLGPTNEKLFF
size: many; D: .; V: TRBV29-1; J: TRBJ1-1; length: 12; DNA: TGCAGCGTTGCCCTCATGAACACTGAAGCTTTCTTT; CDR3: CSVALMNTEAFF
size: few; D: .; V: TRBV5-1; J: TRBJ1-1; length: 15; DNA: TGCGCCAGCAGGAAGGGGCGGACAGCGAACACTGAAGCTTTCTTT; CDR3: CASRKGRTANTEAFF
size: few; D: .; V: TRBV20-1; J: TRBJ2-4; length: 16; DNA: TGCAGTGCTCCCCCCCCCAGGGGGGCGGCTGGGAACATTCAGTACTTC; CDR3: CSAPPPRGAAGNIQYF
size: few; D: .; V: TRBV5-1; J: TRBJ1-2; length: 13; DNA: TGCGCCAGCGGGACACAGGCTAACTATGGCTACACCTTC; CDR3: CASGTQANYGYTF
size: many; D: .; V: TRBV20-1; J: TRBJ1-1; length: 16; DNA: TGCAGTGCTAGAGAAGGGTATAGGCGAGGAAACACTGAAGCTTTCTTT; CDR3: CSAREGYRRGNTEAFF
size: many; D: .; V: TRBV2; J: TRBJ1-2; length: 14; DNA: TGTGCCAGCAGTTCGACAGTTCGGATTGGGAGCTACACCTTC; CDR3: CASSSTVRIGSYTF
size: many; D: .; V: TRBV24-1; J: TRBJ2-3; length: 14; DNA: TGTGCCACCAGTGACTCCGGGACCCCCTTGATAAAGTATTTT; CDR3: CATSDSGTPLIKYF
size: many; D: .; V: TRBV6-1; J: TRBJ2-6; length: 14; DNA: TGTGCCAGCAGGCGCGCATCTGGGGCCAACGTCCTGACTTTC; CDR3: CASRRASGANVLTF
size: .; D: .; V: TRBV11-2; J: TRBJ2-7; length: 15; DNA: TGTGCCAGCAGCTTAGGGGCAGGGGCGATCTACGAGCAGTACTTC; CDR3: CASSLGAGAIYEQYF
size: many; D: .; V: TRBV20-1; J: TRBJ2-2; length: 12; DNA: TGCAGTGCTCGACTCCCCGCCGGGGAGCTGTTTTTT; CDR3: CSARLPAGELFF
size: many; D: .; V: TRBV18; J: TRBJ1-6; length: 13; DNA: TGTGCCAGCACCAGACAGGATAATTCACCCCTCCACTTT; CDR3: CASTRQDNSPLHF
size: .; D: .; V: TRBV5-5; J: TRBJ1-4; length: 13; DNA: TGTGCCAGCAGCTTGTTCATTGGTGAAAAACTGTTTTTT; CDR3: CASSLFIGEKLFF
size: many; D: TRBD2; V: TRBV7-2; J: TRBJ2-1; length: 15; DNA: TGTGCCAGCAGCTTAGCAGCGGGGGGCTACAATGAGCAGTTCTTC; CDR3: CASSLAAGGYNEQFF
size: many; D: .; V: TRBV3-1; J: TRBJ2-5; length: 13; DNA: TGTGCCAGCAGCCAATGGGCACAAGAGACCCAGTACTTC; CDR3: CASSQWAQETQYF
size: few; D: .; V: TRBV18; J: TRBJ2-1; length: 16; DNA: TGTGCCAGCTCACCACCCGGACCCAACCAGTACAATGAGCAGTTCTTC; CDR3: CASSPPGPNQYNEQFF
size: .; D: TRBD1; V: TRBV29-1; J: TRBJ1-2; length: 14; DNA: TGCAGCGTTGAATACAGGGGAAAGGGGTATGGCTACACCTTC; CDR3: CSVEYRGKGYGYTF
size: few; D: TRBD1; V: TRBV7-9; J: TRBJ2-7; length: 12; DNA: TGTGCCAGCAGCTTTGGGGACAGTAGGAGGTACTTC; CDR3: CASSFGDSRRYF
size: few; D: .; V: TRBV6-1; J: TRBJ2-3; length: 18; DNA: TGTGCCAGCACAAATCAACATAGAGGGACCGGTCTTACAGATACGCAGTATTTT; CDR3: CASTNQHRGTGLTDTQYF
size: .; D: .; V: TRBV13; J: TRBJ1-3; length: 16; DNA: TGTGCCAGCAGCGGCGCAAGGGTTGGGCGCGAAAACACCATATATTTT; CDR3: CASSGARVGRENTIYF
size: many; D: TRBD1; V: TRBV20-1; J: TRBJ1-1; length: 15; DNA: TGCAGTGCTAGAGAGAAGGCAGGGGGTTTCACTGAAGCTTTCTTT; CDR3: CSAREKAGGFTEAFF
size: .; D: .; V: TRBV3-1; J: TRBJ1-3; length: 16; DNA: TGTGCCAGCAGCCGAACATCCGGGACAAACGGAAACACCATATATTTT; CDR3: CASSRTSGTNGNTIYF
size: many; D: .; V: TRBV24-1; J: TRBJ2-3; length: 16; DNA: TGTGCCACCAGTGATCCTTCAGGGCCGGGTACAGATACGCAGTATTTT; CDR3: CATSDPSGPGTDTQYF